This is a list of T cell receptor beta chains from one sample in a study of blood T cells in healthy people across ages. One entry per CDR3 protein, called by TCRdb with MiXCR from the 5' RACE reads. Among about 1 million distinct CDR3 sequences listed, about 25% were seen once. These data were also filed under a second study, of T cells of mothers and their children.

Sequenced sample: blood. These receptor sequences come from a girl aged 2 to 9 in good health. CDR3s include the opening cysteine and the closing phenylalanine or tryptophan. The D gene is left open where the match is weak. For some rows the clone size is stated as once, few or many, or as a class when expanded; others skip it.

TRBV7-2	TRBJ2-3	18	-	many	TGTGCCAGCAGCTTACCCGCGCCCCATCTTTTTAACACAGATACGCAGTATTTT	CASSLPAPHLFNTDTQYF
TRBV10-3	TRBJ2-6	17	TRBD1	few	TGTGCCATCAGTGATTGGGACAGGGGAATGGGGGCCAACGTCCTGACTTTC	CAISDWDRGMGANVLTF
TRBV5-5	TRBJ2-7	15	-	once	TGTGCCAGCAGCTTGGACAGGGATTTAGACTACGAGCAGTACTTC	CASSLDRDLDYEQYF
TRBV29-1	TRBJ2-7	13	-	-	TGCAGCGTTAGCGGGGAGGGGGACGTAGAGCAGTACTTC	CSVSGEGDVEQYF
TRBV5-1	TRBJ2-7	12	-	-	TGCGCCAGCTCCCTCAGTTTTAGCGAGCAGTACTTC	CASSLSFSEQYF
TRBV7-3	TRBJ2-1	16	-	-	TGTGCCAGCAGCGCAGGGGGGGAGGGCGTCTACAATGAGCAGTTCTTC	CASSAGGEGVYNEQFF
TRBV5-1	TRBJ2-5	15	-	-	TGCGCCAGCCAGGCGGGCTTGACAGGACAAGAGACCCAGTACTTC	CASQAGLTGQETQYF
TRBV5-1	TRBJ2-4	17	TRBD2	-	TGCGCCAGCAGAAGCCTAGCGGAACCACTAGCCAAAAACATTCAGTACTTC	CASRSLAEPLAKNIQYF
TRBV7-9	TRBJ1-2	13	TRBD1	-	TGTGCCAGCAGTTATGGACAGGGTAGCGGCTACACCTTC	CASSYGQGSGYTF
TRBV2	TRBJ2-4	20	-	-	TGTGCCAGCAGTGATCTCCCGACTATGTCTGCCTTTATAGCCAAAAACATTCAGTACTTC	CASSDLPTMSAFIAKNIQYF
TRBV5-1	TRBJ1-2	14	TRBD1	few	TGCGCCAGCAGCTTAATGACAGGGTCATATGGCTACACCTTC	CASSLMTGSYGYTF
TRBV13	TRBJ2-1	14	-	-	TGTGCCAGCAGTTTTGGACCTGATCCGCATGAGCAGTTCTTC	CASSFGPDPHEQFF
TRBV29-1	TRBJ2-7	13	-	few	TGCAGCGTGGCCTCGGGACAAAACTACGAGCAGTACTTC	CSVASGQNYEQYF
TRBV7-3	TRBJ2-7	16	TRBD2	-	TGTGCCAGCAGCTTAACGCGCCTAGCGGGGCCCTACGAGCAGTACTTC	CASSLTRLAGPYEQYF
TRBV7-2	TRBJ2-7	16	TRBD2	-	TGTGCCAGTAGCATTAAAGTAGCGGGAGGGCCCGACGAGCAGTACTTC	CASSIKVAGGPDEQYF
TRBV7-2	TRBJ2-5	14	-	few	TGTGCCAGCAGCTTACCGGGGGTCCAAGAGACCCAGTACTTC	CASSLPGVQETQYF
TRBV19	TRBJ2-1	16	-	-	TGTGCCAGTAGTATTGTAGTAAGGGGGTGGTACAATGAGCAGTTCTTC	CASSIVVRGWYNEQFF
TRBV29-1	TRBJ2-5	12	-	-	TGCAGCGTTGCGAGGGTGAAGGAGACCCAGTACTTC	CSVARVKETQYF